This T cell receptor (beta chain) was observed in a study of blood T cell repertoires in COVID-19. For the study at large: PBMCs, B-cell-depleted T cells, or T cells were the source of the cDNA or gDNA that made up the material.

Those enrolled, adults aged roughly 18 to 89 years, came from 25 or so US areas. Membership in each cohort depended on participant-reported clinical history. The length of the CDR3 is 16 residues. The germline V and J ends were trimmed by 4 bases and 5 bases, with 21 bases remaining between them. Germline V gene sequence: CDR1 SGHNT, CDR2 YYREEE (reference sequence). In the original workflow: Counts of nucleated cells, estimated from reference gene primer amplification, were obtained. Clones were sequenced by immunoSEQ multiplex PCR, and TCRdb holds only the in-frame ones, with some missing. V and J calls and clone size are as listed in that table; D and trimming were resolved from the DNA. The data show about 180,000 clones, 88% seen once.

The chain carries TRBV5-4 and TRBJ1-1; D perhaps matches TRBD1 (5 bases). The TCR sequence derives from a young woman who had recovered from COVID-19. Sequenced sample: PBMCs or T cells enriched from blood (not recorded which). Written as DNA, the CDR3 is TGTGCCAGCAGCGCGGACCCGCAGGGCGAGGTTACTGAAGCTTTCTTT. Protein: CASSADPQGEVTEAFF.